Described below is a single T cell receptor (beta chain) sequence and its context. Its antigen remains unknown. The data originate from a study of T-cell memory formation after mild COVID-19. Looking at the study overall: Clustering of TCRs was largely donor specific.

TCRdb reprocessed the 5' RACE reads via MiXCR and lists one record per CDR3 protein. The sample contains approximately 210,000 distinct CDR3 sequences, around 17% of which appear only once. Trimming took 1 base from V and 4 from J, leaving 4 bases between them. Germline V gene lookup returns CDR1 SGHTA and CDR2 FQGNSA. CDR3 length equals 13 residues. General study findings and limits: Detection of some responders pre-infection suggested pre-existing cross-reactive memory T cells participated. CM and EM subsets held most contracting CD4+ clones; EMRA held CD8+ ones. Proof of SARS-CoV-2 specificity was absent for the second-wave clones that crested on day 37.

This chain uses TRBV7-2 with TRBJ2-2; no definite D call. The receptor's source is an adult woman who had mild COVID-19 (a few samples of this study predate the infection). Cell type and time point are not known. The sample consisted of PBMCs or a T cell subset sorted from them (not recorded which). CDR3 in DNA: TGTGCCAGCAGCTTAGTCATCACCGGGGAGCTGTTTTTT. Residues: CASSLVITGELFF.